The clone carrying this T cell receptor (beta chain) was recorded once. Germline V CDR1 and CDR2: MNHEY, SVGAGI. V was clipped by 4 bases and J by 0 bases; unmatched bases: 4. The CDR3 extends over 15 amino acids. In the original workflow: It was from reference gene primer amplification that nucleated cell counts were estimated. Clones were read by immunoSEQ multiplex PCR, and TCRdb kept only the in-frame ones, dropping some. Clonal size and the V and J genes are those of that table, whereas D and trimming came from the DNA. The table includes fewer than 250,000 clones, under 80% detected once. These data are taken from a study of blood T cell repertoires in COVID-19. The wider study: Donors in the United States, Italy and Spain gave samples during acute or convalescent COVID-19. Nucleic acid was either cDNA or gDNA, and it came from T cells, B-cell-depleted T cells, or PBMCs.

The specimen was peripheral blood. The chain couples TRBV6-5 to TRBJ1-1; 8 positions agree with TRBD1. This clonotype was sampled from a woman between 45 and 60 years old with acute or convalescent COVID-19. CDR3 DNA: TGTGCCAGCAGTTTGGGGGACAGGATGAACACTGAAGCTTTCTTT. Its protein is CASSLGDRMNTEAFF.